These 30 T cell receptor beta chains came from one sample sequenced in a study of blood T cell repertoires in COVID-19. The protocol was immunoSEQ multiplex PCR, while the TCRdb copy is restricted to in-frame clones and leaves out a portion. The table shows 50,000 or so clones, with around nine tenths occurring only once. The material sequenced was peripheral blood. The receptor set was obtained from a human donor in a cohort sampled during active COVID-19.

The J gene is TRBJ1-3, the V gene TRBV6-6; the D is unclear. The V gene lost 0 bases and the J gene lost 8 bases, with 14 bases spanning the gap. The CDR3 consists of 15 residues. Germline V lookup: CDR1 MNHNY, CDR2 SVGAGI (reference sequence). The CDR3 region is CASSYSLRAGDTIYF. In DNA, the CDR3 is TGTGCCAGCAGTTACTCGTTGAGGGCCGGGGACACCATATATTTT.

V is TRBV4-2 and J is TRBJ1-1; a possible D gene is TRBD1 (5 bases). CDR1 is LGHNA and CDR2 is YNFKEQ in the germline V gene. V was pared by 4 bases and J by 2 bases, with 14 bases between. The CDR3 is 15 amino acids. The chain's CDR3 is CASSPSGGGNTEAFF. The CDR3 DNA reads TGTGCCAGCAGCCCTTCGGGGGGGGGAAACACTGAAGCTTTCTTT.

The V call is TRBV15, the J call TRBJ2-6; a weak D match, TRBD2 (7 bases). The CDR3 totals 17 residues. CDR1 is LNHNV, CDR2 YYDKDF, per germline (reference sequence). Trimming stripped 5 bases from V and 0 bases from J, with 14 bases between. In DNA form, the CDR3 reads TGTGCCACCAGCGGCAGGGGCGGGAGCTCTGGGGCCAACGTCCTGACTTTC. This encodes CATSGRGGSSGANVLTF.

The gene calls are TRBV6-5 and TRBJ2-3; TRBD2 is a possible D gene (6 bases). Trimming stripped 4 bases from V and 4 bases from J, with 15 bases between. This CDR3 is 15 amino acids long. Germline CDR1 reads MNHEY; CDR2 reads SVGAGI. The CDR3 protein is CASSLTGVGADTQYF. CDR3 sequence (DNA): TGTGCCAGCAGTTTAACGGGAGTAGGGGCAGATACGCAGTATTTT.

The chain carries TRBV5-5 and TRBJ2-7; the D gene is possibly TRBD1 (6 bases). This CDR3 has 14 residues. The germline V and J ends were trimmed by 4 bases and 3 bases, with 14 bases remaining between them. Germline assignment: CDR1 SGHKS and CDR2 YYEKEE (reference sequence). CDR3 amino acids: CASSPTGTNYEQYF. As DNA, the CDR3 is TGTGCCAGCAGCCCAACCGGGACAAACTACGAGCAGTACTTC.

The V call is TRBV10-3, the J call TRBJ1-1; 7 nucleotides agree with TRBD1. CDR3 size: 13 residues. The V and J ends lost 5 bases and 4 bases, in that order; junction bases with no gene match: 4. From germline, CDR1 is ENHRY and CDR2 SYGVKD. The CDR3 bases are TGTGCCATCAGTCGACAGGGAAGCACTGAAGCTTTCTTT. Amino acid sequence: CAISRQGSTEAFF.

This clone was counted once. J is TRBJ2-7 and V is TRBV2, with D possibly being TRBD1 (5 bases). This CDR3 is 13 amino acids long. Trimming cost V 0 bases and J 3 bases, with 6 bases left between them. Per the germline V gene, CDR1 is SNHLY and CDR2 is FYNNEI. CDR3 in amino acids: CASSEATVYEQYF. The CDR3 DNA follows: TGTGCCAGCAGTGAAGCGACAGTCTACGAGCAGTACTTC.

The CDR3: CASSAPGLAGAGELFF. As DNA, the CDR3 is TGCGCCAGCAGCGCTCCGGGACTAGCGGGAGCCGGGGAGCTGTTTTTT. The V call is TRBV5-1, the J call TRBJ2-2; 14 nucleotides match TRBD2. CDR3 length: 16 residues. After removal of 4 bases from V and 6 bases from J, the junction contained 5 bases not matched to a gene. Germline CDR1 reads SGHRS; CDR2 reads YFSETQ.

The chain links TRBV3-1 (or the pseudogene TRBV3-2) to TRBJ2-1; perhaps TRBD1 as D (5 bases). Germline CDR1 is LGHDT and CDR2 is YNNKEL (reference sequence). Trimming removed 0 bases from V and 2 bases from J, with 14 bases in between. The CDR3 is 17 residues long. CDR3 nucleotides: TGTGCCAGCAGCCAAGAAAGTCCGGTGGACACCTACAATGAGCAGTTCTTC. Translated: CASSQESPVDTYNEQFF.

The CDR3 DNA sequence: TGTGCCAGCAGTTTATTAGGGGGAAGTAGCAATCAGCCCCAGCATTTT. It specifies CASSLLGGSSNQPQHF. The chain couples TRBV28 to TRBJ1-5; maybe TRBD1 (6 bases). CDR3 length: 16 residues. V lost 1 base and J 0 bases, leaving 10 bases between the germline ends. Germline CDR1 and CDR2: MDHEN and SYDVKM.

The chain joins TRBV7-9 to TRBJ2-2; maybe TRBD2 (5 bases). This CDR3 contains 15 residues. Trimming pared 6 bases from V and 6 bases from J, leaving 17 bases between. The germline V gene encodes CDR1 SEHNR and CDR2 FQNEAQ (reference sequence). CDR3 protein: CASSGRVQGPGELFF. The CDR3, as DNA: TGTGCCAGCAGTGGGCGGGTCCAAGGGCCCGGGGAGCTGTTTTTT.

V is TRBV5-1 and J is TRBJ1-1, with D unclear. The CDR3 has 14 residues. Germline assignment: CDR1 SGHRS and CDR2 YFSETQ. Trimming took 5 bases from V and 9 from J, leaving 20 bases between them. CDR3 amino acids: CASRQDNEQAKAFF. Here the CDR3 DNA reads TGCGCCAGCAGACAAGACAACGAACAAGCCAAAGCTTTCTTT.

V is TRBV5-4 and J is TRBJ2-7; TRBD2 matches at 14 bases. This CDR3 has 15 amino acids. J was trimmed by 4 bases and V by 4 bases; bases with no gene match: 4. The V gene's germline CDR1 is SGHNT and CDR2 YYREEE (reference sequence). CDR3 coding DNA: TGTGCCAGCAGCCCGGGACTAGCGGGAGAGTACGAGCAGTACTTC. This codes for CASSPGLAGEYEQYF. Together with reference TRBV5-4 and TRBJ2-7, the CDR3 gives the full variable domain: ETGVTQSPTHLIKTRGQQVTLRCSSQSGHNTVSWYQQALGQGPQFIFQYYREEENGRGNFPPRFSGLQFPNYSSELNVNALELDDSALYLCASSPGLAGEYEQYFGPGTRLTVT.

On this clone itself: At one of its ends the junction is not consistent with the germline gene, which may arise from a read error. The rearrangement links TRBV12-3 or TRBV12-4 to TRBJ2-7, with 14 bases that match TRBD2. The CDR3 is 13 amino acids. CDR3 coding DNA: TGTGCCAGCAGTTTACGGAAGACTAGCGGGGGGGAGTTC. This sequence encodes CASSLRKTSGGEF.

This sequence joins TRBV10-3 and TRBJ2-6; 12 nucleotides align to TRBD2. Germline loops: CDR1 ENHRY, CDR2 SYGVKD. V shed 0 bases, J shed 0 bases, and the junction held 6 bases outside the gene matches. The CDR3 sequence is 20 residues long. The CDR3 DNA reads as TGTGCCATCAGTGAGTCCTCCCTAGCGGGAGGGCCCTCTGGGGCCAACGTCCTGACTTTC. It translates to CAISESSLAGGPSGANVLTF.

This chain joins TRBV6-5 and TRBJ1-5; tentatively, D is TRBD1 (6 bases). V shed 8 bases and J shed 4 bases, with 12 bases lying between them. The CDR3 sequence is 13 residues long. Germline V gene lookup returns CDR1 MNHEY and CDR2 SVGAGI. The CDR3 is CASRGRGNQPQHF. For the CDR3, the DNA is TGTGCCAGCCGGGGGAGGGGGAATCAGCCCCAGCATTTT.

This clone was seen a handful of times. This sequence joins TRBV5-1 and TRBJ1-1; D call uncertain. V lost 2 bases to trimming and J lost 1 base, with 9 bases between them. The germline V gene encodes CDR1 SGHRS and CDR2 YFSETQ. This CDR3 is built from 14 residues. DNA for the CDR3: TGCGCCAGCAGCTTAGAACTCGCGAACACTGAAGCTTTCTTT. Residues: CASSLELANTEAFF.

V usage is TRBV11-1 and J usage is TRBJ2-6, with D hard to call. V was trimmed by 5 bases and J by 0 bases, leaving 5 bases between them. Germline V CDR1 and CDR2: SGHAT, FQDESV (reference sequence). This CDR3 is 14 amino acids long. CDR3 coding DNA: TGTGCCAGCAGCCCGAGCTCTGGGGCCAACGTCCTGACTTTC. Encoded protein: CASSPSSGANVLTF.

CDR3 sequence reads: CASVSTDSAFYNEQFF. Here the CDR3 DNA reads TGTGCTAGTGTGAGTACGGACTCCGCATTCTACAATGAGCAGTTCTTC. The chain links TRBV12-5 to TRBJ2-1; D might be TRBD2 (5 bases). The V gene's germline CDR1 is LGHNT and CDR2 FRNRAP. This CDR3 has 16 amino acids. V dropped 7 bases and J dropped 3 bases, with 19 bases sitting between them.

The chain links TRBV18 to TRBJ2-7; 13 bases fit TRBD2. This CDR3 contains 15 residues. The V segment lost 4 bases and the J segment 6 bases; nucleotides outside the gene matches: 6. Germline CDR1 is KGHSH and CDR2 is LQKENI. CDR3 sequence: CASSLGTSGTSEQYF. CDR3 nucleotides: TGTGCCAGCTCACTTGGGACTAGCGGGACTTCCGAGCAGTACTTC.

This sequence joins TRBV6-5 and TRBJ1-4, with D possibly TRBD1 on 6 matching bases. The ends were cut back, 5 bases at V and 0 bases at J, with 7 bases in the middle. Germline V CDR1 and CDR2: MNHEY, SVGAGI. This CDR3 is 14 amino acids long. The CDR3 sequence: CASSTGSTNEKLFF. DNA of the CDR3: TGTGCCAGCAGTACAGGGTCAACTAATGAAAAACTGTTTTTT.

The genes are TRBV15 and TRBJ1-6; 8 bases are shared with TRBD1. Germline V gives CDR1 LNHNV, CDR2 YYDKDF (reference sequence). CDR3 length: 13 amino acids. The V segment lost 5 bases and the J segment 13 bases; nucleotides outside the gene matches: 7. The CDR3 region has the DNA TGTGCCACCAGCTGGACAGGGAGAGAGCCCCTCCACTTT. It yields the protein CATSWTGREPLHF.

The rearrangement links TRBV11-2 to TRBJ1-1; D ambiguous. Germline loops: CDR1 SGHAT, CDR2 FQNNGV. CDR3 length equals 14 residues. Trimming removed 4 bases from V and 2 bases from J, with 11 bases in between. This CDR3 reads CASSSLGGNTEAFF. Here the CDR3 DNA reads TGTGCCAGCAGCTCCCTAGGCGGTAACACTGAAGCTTTCTTT.

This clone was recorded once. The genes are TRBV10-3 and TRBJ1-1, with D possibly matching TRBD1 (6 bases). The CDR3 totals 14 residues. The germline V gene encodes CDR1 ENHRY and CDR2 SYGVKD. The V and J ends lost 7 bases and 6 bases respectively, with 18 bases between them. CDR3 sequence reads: CAINTQGRDAEAFF. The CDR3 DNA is TGTGCCATCAATACTCAGGGGAGAGACGCTGAAGCTTTCTTT.

The CDR3 loop reads CASSSGNQPQHF. CDR3 bases: TGTGCCAGCAGTTCCGGGAATCAGCCCCAGCATTTT. The genes are TRBV28 and TRBJ1-5; no clear D gene. The V and J ends lost 4 bases and 4 bases respectively, with 5 bases between them. Germline lookup yields CDR1 MDHEN and CDR2 SYDVKM. This CDR3 has 12 residues.

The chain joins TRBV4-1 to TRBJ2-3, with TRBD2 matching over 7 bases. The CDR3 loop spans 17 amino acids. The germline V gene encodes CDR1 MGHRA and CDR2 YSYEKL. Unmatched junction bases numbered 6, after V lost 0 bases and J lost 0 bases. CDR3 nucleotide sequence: TGCGCCAGCAGCCAAGAACGAGCGGGGCCTAGCACAGATACGCAGTATTTT. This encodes CASSQERAGPSTDTQYF.

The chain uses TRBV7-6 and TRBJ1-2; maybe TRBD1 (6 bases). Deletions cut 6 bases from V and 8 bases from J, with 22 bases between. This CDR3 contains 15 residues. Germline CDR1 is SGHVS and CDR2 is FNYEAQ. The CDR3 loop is CASRGLWGGAEGYTF. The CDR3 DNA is TGTGCCAGCAGGGGCCTTTGGGGGGGCGCGGAAGGCTACACCTTC. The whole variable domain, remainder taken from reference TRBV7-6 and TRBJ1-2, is GAGVSQSPRYKVTKRGQDVALRCDPISGHVSLYWYRQALGQGPEFLTYFNYEAQQDKSGLPNDRFSAERPEGSISTLTIQRTEQRDSAMYRCASRGLWGGAEGYTFGSGTRLTVV.

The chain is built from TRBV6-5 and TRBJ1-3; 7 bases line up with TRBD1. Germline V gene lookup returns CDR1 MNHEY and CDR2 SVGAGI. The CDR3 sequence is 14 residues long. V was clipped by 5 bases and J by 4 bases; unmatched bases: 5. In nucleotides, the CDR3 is TGTGCCAGCAGTACAACAGGGGCCGGAAACACCATATATTTT. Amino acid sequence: CASSTTGAGNTIYF.

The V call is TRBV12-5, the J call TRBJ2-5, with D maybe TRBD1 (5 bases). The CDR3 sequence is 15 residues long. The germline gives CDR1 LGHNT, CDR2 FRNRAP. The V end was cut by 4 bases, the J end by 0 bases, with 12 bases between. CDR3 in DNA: TGTGCTAGTGGTTCCCGACAGTACAACCAAGAGACCCAGTACTTC. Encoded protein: CASGSRQYNQETQYF.

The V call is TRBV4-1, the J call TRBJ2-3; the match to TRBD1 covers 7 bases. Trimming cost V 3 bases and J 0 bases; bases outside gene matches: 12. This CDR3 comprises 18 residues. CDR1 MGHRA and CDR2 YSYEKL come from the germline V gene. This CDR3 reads CASSHYKGASPSTDTQYF. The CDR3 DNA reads TGCGCCAGCAGCCACTACAAGGGGGCGAGCCCTAGCACAGATACGCAGTATTTT.